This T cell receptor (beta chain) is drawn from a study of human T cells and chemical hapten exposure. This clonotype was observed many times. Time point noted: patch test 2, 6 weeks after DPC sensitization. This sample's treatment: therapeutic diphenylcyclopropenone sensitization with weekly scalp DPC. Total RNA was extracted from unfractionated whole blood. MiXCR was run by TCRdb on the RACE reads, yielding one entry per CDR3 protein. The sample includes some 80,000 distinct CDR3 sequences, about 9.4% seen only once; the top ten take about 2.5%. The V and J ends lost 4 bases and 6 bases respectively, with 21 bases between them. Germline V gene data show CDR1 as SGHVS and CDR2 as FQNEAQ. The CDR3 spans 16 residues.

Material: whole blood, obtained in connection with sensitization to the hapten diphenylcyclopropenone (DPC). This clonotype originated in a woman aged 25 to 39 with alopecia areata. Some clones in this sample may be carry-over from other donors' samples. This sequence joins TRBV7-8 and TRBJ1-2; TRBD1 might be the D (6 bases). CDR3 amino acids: CASSSVPGATRNGYTF. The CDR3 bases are TGTGCCAGCAGCTCCGTCCCAGGGGCGACGAGGAATGGCTACACCTTC.